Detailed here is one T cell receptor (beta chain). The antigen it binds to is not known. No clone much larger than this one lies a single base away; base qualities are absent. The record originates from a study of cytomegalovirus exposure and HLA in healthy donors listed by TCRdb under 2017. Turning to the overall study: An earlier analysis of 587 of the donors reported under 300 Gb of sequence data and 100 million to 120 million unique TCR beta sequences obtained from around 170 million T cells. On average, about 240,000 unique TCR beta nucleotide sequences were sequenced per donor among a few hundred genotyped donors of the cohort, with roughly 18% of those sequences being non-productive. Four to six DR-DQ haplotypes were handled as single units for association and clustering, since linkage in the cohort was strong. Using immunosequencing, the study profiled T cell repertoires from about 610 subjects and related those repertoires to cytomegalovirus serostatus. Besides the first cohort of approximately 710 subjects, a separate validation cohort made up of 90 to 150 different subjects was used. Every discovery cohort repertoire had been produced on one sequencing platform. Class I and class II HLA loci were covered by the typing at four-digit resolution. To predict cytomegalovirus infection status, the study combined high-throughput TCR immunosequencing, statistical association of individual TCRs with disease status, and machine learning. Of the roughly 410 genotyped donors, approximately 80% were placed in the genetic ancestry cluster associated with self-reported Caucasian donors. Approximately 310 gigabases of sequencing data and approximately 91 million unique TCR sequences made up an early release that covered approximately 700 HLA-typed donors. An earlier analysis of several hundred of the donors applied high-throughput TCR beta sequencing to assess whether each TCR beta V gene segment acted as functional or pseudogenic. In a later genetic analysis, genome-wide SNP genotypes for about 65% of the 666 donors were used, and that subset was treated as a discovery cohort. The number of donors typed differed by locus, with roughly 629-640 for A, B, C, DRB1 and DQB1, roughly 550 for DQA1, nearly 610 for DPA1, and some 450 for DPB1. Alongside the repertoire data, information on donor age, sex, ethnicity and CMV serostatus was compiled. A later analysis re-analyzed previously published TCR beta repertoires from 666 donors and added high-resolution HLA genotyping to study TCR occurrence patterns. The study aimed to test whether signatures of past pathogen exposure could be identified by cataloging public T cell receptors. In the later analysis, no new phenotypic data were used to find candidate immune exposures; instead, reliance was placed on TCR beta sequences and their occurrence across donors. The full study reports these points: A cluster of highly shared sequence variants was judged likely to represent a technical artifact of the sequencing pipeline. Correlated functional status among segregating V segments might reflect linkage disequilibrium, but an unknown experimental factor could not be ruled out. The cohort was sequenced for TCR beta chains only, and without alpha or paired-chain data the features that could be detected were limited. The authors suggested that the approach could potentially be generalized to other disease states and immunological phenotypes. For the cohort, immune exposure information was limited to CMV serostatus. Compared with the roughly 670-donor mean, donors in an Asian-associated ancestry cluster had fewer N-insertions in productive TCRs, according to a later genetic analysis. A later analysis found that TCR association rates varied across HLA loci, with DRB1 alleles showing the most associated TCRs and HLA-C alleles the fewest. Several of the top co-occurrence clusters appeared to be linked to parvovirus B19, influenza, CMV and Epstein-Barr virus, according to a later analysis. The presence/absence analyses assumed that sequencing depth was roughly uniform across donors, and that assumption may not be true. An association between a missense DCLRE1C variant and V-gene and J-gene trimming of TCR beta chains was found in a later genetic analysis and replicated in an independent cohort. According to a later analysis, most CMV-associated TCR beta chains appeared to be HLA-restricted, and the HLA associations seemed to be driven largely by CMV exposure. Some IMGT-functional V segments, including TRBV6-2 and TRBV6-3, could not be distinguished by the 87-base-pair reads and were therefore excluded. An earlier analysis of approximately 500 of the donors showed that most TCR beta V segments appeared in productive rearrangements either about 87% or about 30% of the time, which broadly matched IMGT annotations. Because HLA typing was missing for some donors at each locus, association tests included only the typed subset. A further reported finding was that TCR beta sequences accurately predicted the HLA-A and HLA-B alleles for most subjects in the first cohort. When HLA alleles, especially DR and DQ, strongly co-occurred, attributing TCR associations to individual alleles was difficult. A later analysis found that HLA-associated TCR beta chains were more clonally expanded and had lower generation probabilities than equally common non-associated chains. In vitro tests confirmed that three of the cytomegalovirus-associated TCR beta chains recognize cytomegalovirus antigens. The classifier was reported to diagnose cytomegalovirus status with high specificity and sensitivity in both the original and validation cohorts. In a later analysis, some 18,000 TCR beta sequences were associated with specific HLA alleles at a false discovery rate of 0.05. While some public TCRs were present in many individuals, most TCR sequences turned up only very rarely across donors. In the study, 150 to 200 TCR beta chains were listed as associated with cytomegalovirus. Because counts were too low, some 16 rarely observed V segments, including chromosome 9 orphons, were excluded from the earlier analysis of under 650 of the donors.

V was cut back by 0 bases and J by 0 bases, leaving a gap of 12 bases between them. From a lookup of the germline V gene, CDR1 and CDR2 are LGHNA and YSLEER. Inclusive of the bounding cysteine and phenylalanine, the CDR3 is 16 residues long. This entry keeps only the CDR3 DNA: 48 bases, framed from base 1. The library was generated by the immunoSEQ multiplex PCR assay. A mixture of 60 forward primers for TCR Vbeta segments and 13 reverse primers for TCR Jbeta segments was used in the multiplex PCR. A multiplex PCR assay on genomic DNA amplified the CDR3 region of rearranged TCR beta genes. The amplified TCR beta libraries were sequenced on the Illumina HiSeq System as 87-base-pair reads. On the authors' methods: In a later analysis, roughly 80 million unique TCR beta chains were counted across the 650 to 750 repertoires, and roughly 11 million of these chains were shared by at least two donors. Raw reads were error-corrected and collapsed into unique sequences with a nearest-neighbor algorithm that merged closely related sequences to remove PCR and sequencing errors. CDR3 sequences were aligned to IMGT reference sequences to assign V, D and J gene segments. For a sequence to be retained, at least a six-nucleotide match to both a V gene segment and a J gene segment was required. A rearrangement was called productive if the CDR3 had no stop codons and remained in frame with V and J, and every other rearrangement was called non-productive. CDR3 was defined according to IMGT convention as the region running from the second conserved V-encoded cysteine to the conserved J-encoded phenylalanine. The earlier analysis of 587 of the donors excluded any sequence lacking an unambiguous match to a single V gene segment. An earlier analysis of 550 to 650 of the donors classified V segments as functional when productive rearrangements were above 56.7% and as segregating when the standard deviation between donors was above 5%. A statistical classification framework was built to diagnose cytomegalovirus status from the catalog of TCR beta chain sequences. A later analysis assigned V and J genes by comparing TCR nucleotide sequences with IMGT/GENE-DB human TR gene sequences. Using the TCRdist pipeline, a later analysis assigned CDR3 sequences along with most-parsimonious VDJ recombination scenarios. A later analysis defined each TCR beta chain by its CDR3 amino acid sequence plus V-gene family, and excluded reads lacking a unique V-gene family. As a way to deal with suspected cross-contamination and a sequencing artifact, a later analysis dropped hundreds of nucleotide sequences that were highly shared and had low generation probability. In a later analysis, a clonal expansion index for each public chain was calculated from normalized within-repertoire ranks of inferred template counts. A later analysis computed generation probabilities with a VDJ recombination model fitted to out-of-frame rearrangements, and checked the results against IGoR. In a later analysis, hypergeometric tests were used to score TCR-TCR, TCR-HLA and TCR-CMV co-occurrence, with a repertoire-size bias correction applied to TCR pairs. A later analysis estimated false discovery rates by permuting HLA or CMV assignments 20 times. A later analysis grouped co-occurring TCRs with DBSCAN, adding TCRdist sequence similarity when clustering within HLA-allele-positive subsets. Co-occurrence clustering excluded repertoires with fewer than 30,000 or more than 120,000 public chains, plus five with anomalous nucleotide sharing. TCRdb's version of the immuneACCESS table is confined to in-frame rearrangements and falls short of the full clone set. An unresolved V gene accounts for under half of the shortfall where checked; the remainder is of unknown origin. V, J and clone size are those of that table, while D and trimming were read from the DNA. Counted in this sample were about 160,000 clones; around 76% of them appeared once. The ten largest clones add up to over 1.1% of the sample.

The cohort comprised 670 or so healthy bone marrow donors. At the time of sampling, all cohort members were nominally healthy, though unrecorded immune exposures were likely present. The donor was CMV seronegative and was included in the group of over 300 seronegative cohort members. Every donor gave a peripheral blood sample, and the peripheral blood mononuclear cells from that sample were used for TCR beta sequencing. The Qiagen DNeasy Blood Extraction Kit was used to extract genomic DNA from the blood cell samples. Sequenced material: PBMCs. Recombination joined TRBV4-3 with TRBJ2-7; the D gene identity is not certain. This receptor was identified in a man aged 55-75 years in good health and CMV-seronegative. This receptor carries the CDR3 CASSQDIGASSYEQYF. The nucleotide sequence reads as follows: TGCGCCAGCAGCCAAGACATCGGTGCTAGCTCCTACGAGCAGTACTTC.